A selection of T cell receptor beta chains follows, all from one sample in a study of PD-1 blockade in classical Hodgkin lymphoma. Profiled with immunoSEQ multiplex PCR; TCRdb holds only in-frame clones, not every one. Here the sample spans fewer than 55,000 clones, around 80% being singletons. The sequences come from peripheral blood mononuclear cells (PBMCs), collected before the fourth cycle of nivolumab. The receptors here all came from a human donor with classical Hodgkin lymphoma. The CDR3 runs from the conserved cysteine through the conserved F or W. A D gene is named only where the DNA matches it firmly. Only part of the rows carry a size: once, few, many, or a class if the clone is expanded.

V	D	size	J	DNA	CDR3
TRBV6-6	.	.	TRBJ1-1	TGTGCCAGCAGTTTAGGAGGCATGAACACTGAAGCTTTCTTT	CASSLGGMNTEAFF
TRBV28	.	.	TRBJ1-3	TGTGCCAGCAGTTTAGCGAGGGGAGTGTACGGAAACACCATATATTTT	CASSLARGVYGNTIYF
TRBV19	.	.	TRBJ1-5	TGTGCCAGTAGACCCCCCACAGGTCTTAGCAATCAGCCCCAGCATTTT	CASRPPTGLSNQPQHF
TRBV4-3	TRBD1	few	TRBJ1-1	TGCGCCAGCAGCCAAGATGGACAGGGGAAAGCTTTCTTT	CASSQDGQGKAFF
TRBV7-2	.	.	TRBJ1-2	TGTGCCAGCAGCTTGATCAGTACAGACGGCTACACCTTC	CASSLISTDGYTF
TRBV19	TRBD2	.	TRBJ2-3	TGTGCCACCGCGCGGGGGGAGGGCGCTACGCAGTATTTT	CATARGEGATQYF
TRBV5-1	.	.	TRBJ2-3	TGCGCCAGCAGCTTGAACGGGGATTATACGCAGTATTTT	CASSLNGDYTQYF
TRBV20-1	.	few	TRBJ1-2	TGCAGTGCTAGGCTAGGAGGGGGCTACACCTTC	CSARLGGGYTF
TRBV5-6	.	.	TRBJ2-3	TGTGCCAGCAGCTTAGGGCAGATCACAGATACGCAGTATTTT	CASSLGQITDTQYF
TRBV7-2	TRBD1	.	TRBJ2-7	TGTGCCAGCAGCTTAGGTATGCAGGGGGCCTACGAGCAGTACTTC	CASSLGMQGAYEQYF
TRBV6-6	.	.	TRBJ2-1	TGTGCCAGCAGTCCCGGGACATACAATGAGCAGTTCTTC	CASSPGTYNEQFF
TRBV28	TRBD1	.	TRBJ1-1	TGTGCCAGCAGTTTGCCAATGGCGGGACAGGGGAGCCTCATGAGCACTGAAGCTTTCTTT	CASSLPMAGQGSLMSTEAFF
TRBV6-1	.	.	TRBJ2-6	TGTGCCAGCATTAAGTCCTCTGGGGCCAACGTCCTGACTTTC	CASIKSSGANVLTF
TRBV9	TRBD2	.	TRBJ2-5	TGTGCCAGCAGCGAAACTAGCGGGGGGGAGGAGACCCAGTACTTC	CASSETSGGEETQYF
TRBV4-3	.	.	TRBJ2-7	TGCGCCAGCAGCCTAGGGTCGGCCCGGGGACTTCCCTCCTACGAGCAGTACTTC	CASSLGSARGLPSYEQYF
TRBV20-1	.	.	TRBJ1-2	TGCAGTGCTAGAGCCTCTACAGGGAGCACCTTC	CSARASTGSTF
TRBV27	TRBD1	.	TRBJ1-2	TGTGCCAGCAGTTTAAGGGGGCACAACTATGGCTACACCTTC	CASSLRGHNYGYTF
TRBV9	TRBD2	.	TRBJ2-1	TGTGCCAGCACCGGGACTAGCGGGGGCTTAACATATGAGCAGTTCTTC	CASTGTSGGLTYEQFF
TRBV5-4	.	.	TRBJ2-2	TGTGCCAGCAGCTTGGACCTAGACGCGAACACCGGGGAGCTGTTTTTT	CASSLDLDANTGELFF
TRBV25-1	TRBD2	.	TRBJ2-5	TGTGCCAGCAGCGGAGGGGCGGGGGTCCAAGAGACCCAGTACTTC	CASSGGAGVQETQYF
TRBV7-6	.	.	TRBJ2-5	TGTGCCAGCAGCGGATGGACAGATGGGGAGACCCAGTACTTC	CASSGWTDGETQYF
TRBV9	.	.	TRBJ1-1	TGTGCCAGCAGCGTAGGGAGGGGCACTGAAGCTTTCTTT	CASSVGRGTEAFF
TRBV5-1	.	.	TRBJ1-2	TGCGCCAGCAGCTTGGTAGGGGCTAACTATGGCTACACCTTC	CASSLVGANYGYTF
TRBV28	.	once	TRBJ1-2	TGTGCCAGCAGTCCCCCCACCGGGCCCTATGGCTACACCTTC	CASSPPTGPYGYTF
TRBV11-2	.	.	TRBJ2-1	TGTGCCAGCAGCCTAGGGTCGGACAATGAGCAGTTCTTC	CASSLGSDNEQFF
TRBV4-3	.	.	TRBJ1-2	TGCGCCAGCAGCCAAGGCAGGGGCGTTAGCTATGGCTACACCTTC	CASSQGRGVSYGYTF
TRBV19	.	once	TRBJ1-2	TGTGCCAGTAGTTCAGGAACTAACTATGGCTACACCTTC	CASSSGTNYGYTF
TRBV6-5	TRBD1	.	TRBJ1-3	TGTGCCAGCAGAAAACAGGGGGCAGCCACCATATATTTT	CASRKQGAATIYF
TRBV9	.	once	TRBJ1-6	TGTGCCAGCAGCGCCCATGTGGGTCCAGATAATTCACCCCTCCACTTT	CASSAHVGPDNSPLHF
TRBV7-9	TRBD1	few	TRBJ1-2	TGTGCCAGCAGCTCCGGACAGGGGAACTATGGCTACACCTTC	CASSSGQGNYGYTF
TRBV5-6	.	.	TRBJ1-1	TGTGCCAGCAGCCGTTTGGTTGGGGGTGGAAACACTGAAGCTTTCTTT	CASSRLVGGGNTEAFF
TRBV7-2	.	.	TRBJ1-6	TGTGCCAGCAGCTTAGTGTCAGGGGCAGAAAATTCACCCCTCCACTTT	CASSLVSGAENSPLHF
TRBV5-6	.	.	TRBJ1-2	TGTGCCAGCAGCTACGGGGTTCAACTAAACTATGGCTACACCTTC	CASSYGVQLNYGYTF
TRBV5-4	.	.	TRBJ2-2	TGTGCCAGCAGCAGCGGGACAGTGGAGGAGCTGTTTTTT	CASSSGTVEELFF
TRBV7-3	TRBD1	.	TRBJ1-6	TGTGCCAGCAGCTTAGGCGGGACAGTCGGATCACCCCTCCACTTT	CASSLGGTVGSPLHF
TRBV6-1	.	.	TRBJ2-1	TGTGCCAGCAGTGAATTGCCAGGTCGGTTCTTC	CASSELPGRFF
TRBV28	TRBD1	.	TRBJ2-2	TGTGCCACCCGACAGGGGTCGAACACCGGGGAGCTGTTTTTT	CATRQGSNTGELFF
TRBV2	.	.	TRBJ1-1	TGTGCCAGCAGTGAACCCCACAGGGTGGGCACTGAAGCTTTCTTT	CASSEPHRVGTEAFF
TRBV5-4	TRBD1	once	TRBJ1-2	TGTGCCAGCAGCTGGGACAGCCCGAGCTATGGCTACACCTTC	CASSWDSPSYGYTF
TRBV6-5	.	.	TRBJ1-1	TGTGCCAGCAGTTACTCGATCACTATGAACACTGAAGCTTTCTTT	CASSYSITMNTEAFF
TRBV5-8	.	.	TRBJ2-3	TGTGCCAGCAGCAGCGGGACAGGCGCCGCACTGGATACGCAGTATTTT	CASSSGTGAALDTQYF
TRBV10-2	.	.	TRBJ2-3	TGCGCCAGCAGGATTAGCACAGATACGCAGTATTTT	CASRISTDTQYF